This TCR beta chain was captured by sequencing in a study of beta chain features in type 1 diabetes. The wider study: Age, gender and cell yields were similar between patients and healthy donors.

With regard to this clone: Antigen unknown.

Trimming removed 7 bases from V and 10 bases from J, with 20 bases in between. Germline CDR1 is SGHDN and CDR2 is FVKESK. The CDR3 length is 14 residues. General study points: Cells carrying high TCR expression could end up over-represented when cDNA is sequenced.

Sequenced material consisted of expressed TCRB transcripts (all of the isolated RNA was reverse transcribed). Assay used: immunoSEQ multiplex PCR; TCRdb lists only in-frame clones, some missing. The sample includes 240,000 or so clones, around 26% seen only once; the top ten take around 4%. The chain joins TRBV14 to TRBJ2-1, with D tentatively TRBD1 (6 bases). This clonotype originated in a man aged 30 to 45 in good health. Input material: central memory CD4+ T cells from blood. CDR3: CASMVGQGLGEQFF. For the CDR3, the DNA is TGTGCCAGCATGGTCGGGCAGGGGTTGGGCGAGCAGTTCTTC. Supplemented by reference TRBV14 and TRBJ2-1, the full variable domain reads EAGVTQFPSHSVIEKGQTVTLRCDPISGHDNLYWYRRVMGKEIKFLLHFVKESKQDESGMPNNRFLAERTGGTYSTLKVQPAELEDSGVYFCASMVGQGLGEQFFGPGTRLTVL.